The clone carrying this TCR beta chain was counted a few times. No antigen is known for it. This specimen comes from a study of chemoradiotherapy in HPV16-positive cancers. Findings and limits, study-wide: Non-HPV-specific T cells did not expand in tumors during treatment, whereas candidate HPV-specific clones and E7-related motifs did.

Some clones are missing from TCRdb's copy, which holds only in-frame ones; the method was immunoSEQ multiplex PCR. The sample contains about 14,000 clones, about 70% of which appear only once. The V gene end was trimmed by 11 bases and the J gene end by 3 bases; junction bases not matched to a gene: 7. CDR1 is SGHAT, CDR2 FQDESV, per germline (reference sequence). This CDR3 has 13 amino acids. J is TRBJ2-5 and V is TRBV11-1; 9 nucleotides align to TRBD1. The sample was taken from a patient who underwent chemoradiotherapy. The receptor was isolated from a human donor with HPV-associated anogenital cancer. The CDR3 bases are TGTGCCGCGGCGGGACAGGGCGAAGAGACCCAGTACTTC. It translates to CAAAGQGEETQYF.